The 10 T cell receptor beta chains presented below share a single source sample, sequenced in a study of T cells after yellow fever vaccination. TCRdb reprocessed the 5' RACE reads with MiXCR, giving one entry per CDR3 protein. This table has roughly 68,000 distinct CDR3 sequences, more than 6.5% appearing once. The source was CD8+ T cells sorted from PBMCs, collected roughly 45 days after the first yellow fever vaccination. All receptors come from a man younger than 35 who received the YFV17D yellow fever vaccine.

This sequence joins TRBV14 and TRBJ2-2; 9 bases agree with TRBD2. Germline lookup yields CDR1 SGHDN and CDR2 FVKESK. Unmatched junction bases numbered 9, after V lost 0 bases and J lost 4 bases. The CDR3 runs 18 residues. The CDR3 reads CASSQELRTSVPTGELFF. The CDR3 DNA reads TGTGCCAGCAGCCAAGAACTCAGGACTAGCGTACCCACCGGGGAGCTGTTTTTT.

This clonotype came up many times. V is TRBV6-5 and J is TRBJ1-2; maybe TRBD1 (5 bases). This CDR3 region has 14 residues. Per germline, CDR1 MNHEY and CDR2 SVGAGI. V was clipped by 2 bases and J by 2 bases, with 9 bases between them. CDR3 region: CASSYAGTNYGYTF. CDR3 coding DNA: TGTGCCAGCAGTTACGCCGGGACCAACTATGGCTACACCTTC.

CDR3 coding DNA: TGCGCCAGCAGCTTGGAAGCGGGAGCTAACTATGGCTACACCTTC. Translation: CASSLEAGANYGYTF. This sequence joins TRBV5-1 and TRBJ1-2; D call uncertain. Germline V gene data show CDR1 as SGHRS and CDR2 as YFSETQ. The CDR3 spans 15 residues. V was pared by 0 bases and J by 0 bases, with 9 bases between.

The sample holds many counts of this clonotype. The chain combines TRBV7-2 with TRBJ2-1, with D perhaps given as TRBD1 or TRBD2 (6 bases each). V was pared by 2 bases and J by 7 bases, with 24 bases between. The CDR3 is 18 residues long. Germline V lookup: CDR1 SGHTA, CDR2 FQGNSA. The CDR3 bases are TGTGCCAGCAGCTTATTGAAAGGGGGGCCACGGCCGGGTAATGAGCAGTTCTTC. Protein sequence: CASSLLKGGPRPGNEQFF.

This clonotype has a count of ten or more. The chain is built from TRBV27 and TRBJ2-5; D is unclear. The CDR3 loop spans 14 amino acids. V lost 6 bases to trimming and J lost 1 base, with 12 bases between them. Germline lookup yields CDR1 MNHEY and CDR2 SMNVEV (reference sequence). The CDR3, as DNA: TGTGCCAGCAGCCAAGGCAGAGCCCAAGAGACCCAGTACTTC. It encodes CASSQGRAQETQYF.

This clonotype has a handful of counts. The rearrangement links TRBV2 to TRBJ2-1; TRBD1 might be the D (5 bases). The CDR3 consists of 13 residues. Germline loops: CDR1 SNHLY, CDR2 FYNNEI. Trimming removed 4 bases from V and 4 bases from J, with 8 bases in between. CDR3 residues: CASSGAGYNEQFF. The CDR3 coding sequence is TGTGCCAGCAGTGGGGCAGGGTACAATGAGCAGTTCTTC.

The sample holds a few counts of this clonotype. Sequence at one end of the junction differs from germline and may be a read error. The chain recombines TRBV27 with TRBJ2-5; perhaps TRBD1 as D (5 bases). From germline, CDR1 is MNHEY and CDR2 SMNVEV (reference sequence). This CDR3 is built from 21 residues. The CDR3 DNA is TGCACCAGCAGTTCCTCTAACCCTGCTTCCGTCAGGGAAAGCCGTCAAGAGACCCAGTACTTC. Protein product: CTSSSSNPASVRESRQETQYF.

The CDR3 reads CASSRRNLAGSYNEQFF. Written as DNA, the CDR3 is TGTGCCAGCAGCCGGAGAAATCTAGCGGGGAGCTACAATGAGCAGTTCTTC. V is TRBV3-1 and J is TRBJ2-1; 9 bases are a match to TRBD2. The ends lost 4 bases at V and 3 bases at J; junction bases unmatched: 10. The germline V gene encodes CDR1 LGHDT and CDR2 YNNKEL (reference sequence). There are 17 residues in the CDR3.

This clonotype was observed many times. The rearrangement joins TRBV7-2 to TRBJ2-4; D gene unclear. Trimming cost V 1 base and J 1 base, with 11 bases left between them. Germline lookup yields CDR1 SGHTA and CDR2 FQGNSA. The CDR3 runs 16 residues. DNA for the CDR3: TGTGCCAGCAGCTTAGGAGCAACCGGGGCCAAAAACATTCAGTACTTC. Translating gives CASSLGATGAKNIQYF. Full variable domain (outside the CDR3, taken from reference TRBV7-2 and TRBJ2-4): GAGVSQSPSNKVTEKGKDVELRCDPISGHTALYWYRQSLGQGLEFLIYFQGNSAPDKSGLPSDRFSAERTGGSVSTLTIQRTQQEDSAVYLCASSLGATGAKNIQYFGAGTRLSVL.

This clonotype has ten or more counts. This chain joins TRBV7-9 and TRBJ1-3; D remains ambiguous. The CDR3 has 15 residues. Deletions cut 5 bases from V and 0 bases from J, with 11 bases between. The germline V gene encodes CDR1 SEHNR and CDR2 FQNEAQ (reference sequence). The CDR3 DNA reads TGTGCCAGCAGCCGCCTCACCCTCTCTGGAAACACCATATATTTT. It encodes CASSRLTLSGNTIYF.